This record looks at one T cell receptor (beta chain) sequence and its context. CDR3 length equals 18 residues. The V and J ends lost 2 bases and 7 bases respectively, with 23 bases between them. Germline V CDR1 and CDR2: SGHTA, FQGNSA. The data were taken from a study of sequential checkpoint blockade in melanoma. Profiled with immunoSEQ multiplex PCR; TCRdb holds only in-frame clones, not every one. The table includes about 9,500 clones, 73% detected once. Stated treatment: randomized to nivolumab then ipilimumab (arm A) or the reverse (arm B). Sorted cells were live CD3+CD8+, lacking CD19 and CD56, from PBMCs.

The specimen comprised CD8+ T cells sorted from blood (inferred from file names), sampled from a patient given nivolumab and ipilimumab in sequence. The genes are TRBV7-2 and TRBJ2-2, with a possible D match to TRBD1 (5 bases). The sequence was obtained from a human donor with melanoma. CDR3 bases: TGTGCCAGCAGCTTACTGTATTTAATAAGGGGTGTCGGCGGGGAGCTGTTTTTT. This gives the protein CASSLLYLIRGVGGELFF.